This T cell receptor beta chain was sequenced in a study of neurological immune-mediated disorders. TCRdb called the 5' RACE reads again in MiXCR, with one record for every CDR3 protein. The sample has tens of thousands of distinct CDR3 sequences, 9.5% to 15% seen once; the top ten hold about 10%. This clonotype was seen a handful of times. Germline values: CDR1 SGHRS, CDR2 YFSETQ. V lost 1 base to trimming and J lost 1 base, with 5 bases between them. The CDR3 covers 14 residues. This rearrangement joins TRBV5-1 to TRBJ2-2; D gene ambiguous. The material sequenced was PBMCs. The sequence was collected from a woman in her sixties with HTLV-1-associated myelopathy (HAM/TSP). The CDR3 reads CASSLFGNTGELFF. The CDR3 DNA follows: TGCGCCAGCAGCTTGTTTGGGAACACCGGGGAGCTGTTTTTT.